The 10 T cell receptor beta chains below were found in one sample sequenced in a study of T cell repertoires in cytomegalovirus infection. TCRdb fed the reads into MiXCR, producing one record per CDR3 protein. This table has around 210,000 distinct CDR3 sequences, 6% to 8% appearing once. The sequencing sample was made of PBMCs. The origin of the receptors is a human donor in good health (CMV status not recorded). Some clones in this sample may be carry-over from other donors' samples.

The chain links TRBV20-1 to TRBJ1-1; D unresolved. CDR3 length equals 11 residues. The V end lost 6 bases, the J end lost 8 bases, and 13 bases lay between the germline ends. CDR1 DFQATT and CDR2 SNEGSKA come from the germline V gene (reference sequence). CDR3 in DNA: TGCAGTGCGAGCGGAGAAGAAGAAGCTTTCTTT. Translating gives CSASGEEEAFF.

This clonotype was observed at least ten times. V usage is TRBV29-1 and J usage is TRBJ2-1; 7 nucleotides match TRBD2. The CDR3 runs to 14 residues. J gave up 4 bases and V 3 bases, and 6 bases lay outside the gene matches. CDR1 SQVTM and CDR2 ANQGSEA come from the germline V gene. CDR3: CSVDALAAYNEQFF. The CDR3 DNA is TGCAGCGTTGATGCGCTAGCGGCTTACAATGAGCAGTTCTTC.

CDR3 loop: CAWSEGPVGQYF. The CDR3 DNA follows: TGTGCCTGGAGTGAGGGTCCGGTCGGGCAGTACTTC. V usage is TRBV30 and J usage is TRBJ2-7; no reliable D call. V lost 1 base to trimming and J lost 9 bases, with 13 bases between them. The germline CDR1 and CDR2 sequences are GTSNPN and SVGIG (reference sequence). This CDR3 is built from 12 residues.

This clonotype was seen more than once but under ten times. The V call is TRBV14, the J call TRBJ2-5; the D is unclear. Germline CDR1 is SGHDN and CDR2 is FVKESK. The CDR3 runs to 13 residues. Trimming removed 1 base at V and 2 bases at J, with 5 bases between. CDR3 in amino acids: CASSQVWQETQYF. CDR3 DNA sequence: TGTGCCAGCAGCCAAGTATGGCAAGAGACCCAGTACTTC.

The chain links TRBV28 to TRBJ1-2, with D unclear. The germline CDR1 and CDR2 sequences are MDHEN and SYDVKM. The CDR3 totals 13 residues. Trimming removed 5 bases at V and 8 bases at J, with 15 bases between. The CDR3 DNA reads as TGTGCCAGCAGTGTTACAAGGGTTTCGGGCTACACCTTC. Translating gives CASSVTRVSGYTF.

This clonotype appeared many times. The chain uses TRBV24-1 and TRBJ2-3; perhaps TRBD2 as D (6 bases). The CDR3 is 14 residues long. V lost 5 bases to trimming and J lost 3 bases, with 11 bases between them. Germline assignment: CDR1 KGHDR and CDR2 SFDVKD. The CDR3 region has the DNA TGTGCCACCAGTGGAGAGGCGGGGACAGATACGCAGTATTTT. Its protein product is CATSGEAGTDTQYF.

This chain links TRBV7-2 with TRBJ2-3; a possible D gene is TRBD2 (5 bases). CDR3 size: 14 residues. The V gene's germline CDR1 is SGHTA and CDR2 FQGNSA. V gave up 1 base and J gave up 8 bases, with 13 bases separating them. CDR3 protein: CASSLEVGDSTQYF. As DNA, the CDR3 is TGTGCCAGCAGCTTAGAGGTCGGGGATTCTACGCAGTATTTT.

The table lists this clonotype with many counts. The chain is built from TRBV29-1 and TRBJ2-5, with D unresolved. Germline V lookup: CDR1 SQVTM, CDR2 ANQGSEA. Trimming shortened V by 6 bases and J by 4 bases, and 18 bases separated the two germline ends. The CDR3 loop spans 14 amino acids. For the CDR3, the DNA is TGCAGCGTAGCCACCCAGGTCGAGCGAGAGACCCAGTACTTC. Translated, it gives CSVATQVERETQYF. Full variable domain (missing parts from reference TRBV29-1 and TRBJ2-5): SAVISQKPSRDICQRGTSLTIQCQVDSQVTMMFWYRQQPGQSLTLIATANQGSEATYESGFVIDKFPISRPNLTFSTLTVSNMSPEDSSIYLCSVATQVERETQYFGPGTRLLVL.

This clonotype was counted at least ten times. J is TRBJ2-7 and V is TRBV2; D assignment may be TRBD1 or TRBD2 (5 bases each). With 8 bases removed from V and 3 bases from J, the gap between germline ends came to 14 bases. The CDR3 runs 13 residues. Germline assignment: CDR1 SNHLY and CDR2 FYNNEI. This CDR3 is CASGDGDLYEQYF. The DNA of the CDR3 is TGTGCCAGCGGAGACGGGGACCTCTACGAGCAGTACTTC. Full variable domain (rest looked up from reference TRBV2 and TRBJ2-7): EPEVTQTPSHQVTQMGQEVILRCVPISNHLYFYWYRQILGQKVEFLVSFYNNEISEKSEIFDDQFSVERPDGSNFTLKIRSTKLEDSAMYFCASGDGDLYEQYFGPGTRLTVT.

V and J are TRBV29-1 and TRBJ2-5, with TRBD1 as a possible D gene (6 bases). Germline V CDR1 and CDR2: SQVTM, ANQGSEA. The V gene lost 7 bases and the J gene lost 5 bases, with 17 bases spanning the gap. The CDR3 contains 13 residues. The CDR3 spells CSAGQQAKETQYF. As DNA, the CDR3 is TGCAGCGCTGGACAGCAGGCCAAGGAGACCCAGTACTTC.